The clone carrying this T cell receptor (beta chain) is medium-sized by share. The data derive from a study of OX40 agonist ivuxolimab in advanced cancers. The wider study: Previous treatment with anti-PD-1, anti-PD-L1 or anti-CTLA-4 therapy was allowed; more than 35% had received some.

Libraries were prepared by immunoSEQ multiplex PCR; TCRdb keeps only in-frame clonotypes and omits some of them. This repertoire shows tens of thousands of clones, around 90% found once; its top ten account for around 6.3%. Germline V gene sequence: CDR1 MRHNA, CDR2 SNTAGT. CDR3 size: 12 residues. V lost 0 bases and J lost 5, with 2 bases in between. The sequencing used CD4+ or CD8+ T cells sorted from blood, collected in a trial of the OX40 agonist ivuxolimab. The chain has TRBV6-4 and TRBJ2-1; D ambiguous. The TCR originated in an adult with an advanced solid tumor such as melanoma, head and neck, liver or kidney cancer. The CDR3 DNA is TGTGCCAGCAGTGACTCGAACAATGAGCAGTTCTTC. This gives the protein CASSDSNNEQFF.